The T cell receptor (beta chain) described here comes from a study of regulatory T cells in long-lasting Graves disease. The CDR3 contains 13 residues. Per germline, CDR1 SNHLY and CDR2 FYNNEI. Trimming removed 6 bases at V and 4 bases at J, with 13 bases between. Time point noted: persistent/refractory GD, antithyroid drugs over 5 years with positive TRAb. PBMCs provided the RNA from which the TCR library was made. This clonotype was seen ten or more times. Its target is not known. Overall study findings and caveats: Persistent Graves' disease cases displayed lower TCR diversity than newly diagnosed ones.

The TCR beta library used iRepertoire HTBI primers with Arm-PCR amplification of CDR3. Original analysis: Identified across the samples were over 50 TRBV segments and 13 to 15 TRBJ segments. TCRdb recomputed calls from the multiplex PCR reads with MiXCR, one row per CDR3 protein. Clone size and V and J calls follow TCRdb, not the original study. This sample has roughly 360,000 distinct CDR3 sequences, with roughly 24% found just once. The V gene is TRBV2, the J gene TRBJ2-7; D is possibly TRBD2 (6 bases). The specimen comprised peripheral blood mononuclear cells (PBMCs), sampled when the disease was refractory, from a patient treated with antithyroid drugs. The sequence was collected from a woman in her thirties or forties with Graves disease. CDR3 nucleotides: TGTGCCAGCAGGCGGGACGGACTTTACGAGCAGTACTTC. As protein: CASRRDGLYEQYF.